This passage covers 9 T cell receptor beta chains from one sample sequenced in a study of blood T cells in healthy people across ages. Then a second PCR, running about 6 to 12 cycles, was carried out with a sample-barcoded 5' primer and a J-beta primer mix. TCRdb reprocessed the 5' RACE reads via MiXCR and lists one record per CDR3 protein. The table lists about 1,500,000 distinct CDR3 sequences, 28% of them singletons, with over 7% in the top ten. Sequencing was done on a sample of blood. These receptors all come from a woman under 40 in good health.

A note on this clonotype: A junction boundary mismatches the germline segment, possibly from a read error. The rearrangement joins TRBV6-6 to TRBJ1-1, with a possible D match to TRBD1 (5 bases). CDR3 size: 15 residues. The germline CDR1 and CDR2 sequences are MNHNY and SVGAGI (reference sequence). CDR3 sequence reads: CTSSYSLGGATEAFF. As DNA, the CDR3 is TGTACCAGCAGTTACTCGTTGGGGGGTGCCACTGAAGCTTTCTTT.

Only a few counts were recorded for this clonotype. The chain employs TRBV29-1 and TRBJ2-2; D may be TRBD1 or TRBD2 (5 bases each). The germline V and J ends were trimmed by 7 bases and 4 bases, with 19 bases remaining between them. The CDR3 spans 15 residues. Germline CDR1 and CDR2: SQVTM and ANQGSEA. The CDR3 DNA reads TGCAGCGGTGGACCGAACGTTGGGGGCACCGGGGAGCTGTTTTTT. This codes for CSGGPNVGGTGELFF.

The rearrangement joins TRBV15 to TRBJ2-2; D perhaps matches TRBD2 (7 bases). This CDR3 comprises 13 residues. Trimming cost V 5 bases and J 6 bases, with 10 bases left between them. Germline V gives CDR1 LNHNV, CDR2 YYDKDF (reference sequence). CDR3 sequence: CATSGGAAGELFF. The CDR3, as DNA: TGTGCCACCAGCGGGGGGGCCGCCGGGGAGCTGTTTTTT.

J is TRBJ1-4 and V is TRBV20-1, with D possibly matching TRBD1 (5 bases). The length of the CDR3 is 13 residues. With 3 bases removed from V and 10 bases from J, the gap between germline ends came to 15 bases. Germline CDR1 is DFQATT and CDR2 is SNEGSKA (reference sequence). CDR3 DNA sequence: TGCAGTGCTAGGAAGGACACGGTGGGAAAACTGTTTTTT. This translates into CSARKDTVGKLFF.

The chain combines TRBV2 with TRBJ1-6; perhaps TRBD1 as D (6 bases). V was trimmed by 4 bases and J by 10 bases, leaving 17 bases between them. Germline V gene lookup returns CDR1 SNHLY and CDR2 FYNNEI. CDR3 length equals 15 residues. CDR3 nucleotides: TGTGCCAGCAGTGGGTTCGCAGGGGCGAGCTCACCCCTCCACTTT. Encoded protein: CASSGFAGASSPLHF.

The J gene is TRBJ1-6, the V gene TRBV6-1, with 8 bases fitting TRBD1. The junction had 22 bases not matched to a gene; V was cut back by 11 bases and J by 7 bases. The CDR3 is 18 residues long. The germline gives CDR1 MNHNS, CDR2 SASEGT. The CDR3 nucleotides are TGTGCCGGCCACCCGTGGGTTTTCTCGGGACAGGTCAATTCACCCCTCCACTTT. Translating it yields CAGHPWVFSGQVNSPLHF.

This clonotype has a handful of counts. The chain is built from TRBV20-1 and TRBJ1-2, with no clear D. The germline gives CDR1 DFQATT, CDR2 SNEGSKA (reference sequence). The V gene lost 0 bases and the J gene lost 4 bases, with 3 bases spanning the gap. This CDR3 spans 11 amino acids. The CDR3 protein is CSARDTYGYTF. CDR3 nucleotides: TGCAGTGCTAGAGACACCTATGGCTACACCTTC.

This clonotype was counted ten times or more. DNA of the CDR3: TGTGCCAGCAGCGGACAGGGTGGCTCCTACAATGAGCAGTTCTTC. Amino acids: CASSGQGGSYNEQFF. This chain links TRBV5-5 with TRBJ2-1; 8 bases align to TRBD1. CDR1 is SGHKS and CDR2 is YYEKEE in the germline V gene (reference sequence). The CDR3 is 15 residues long. V lost 4 bases, J lost 0 bases, and 3 bases stayed unmatched.

This rearrangement joins TRBV20-1 to TRBJ2-1; 12 bases fit TRBD2. The CDR3 has 15 residues. V dropped 0 bases and J dropped 9; count of bases not matched to a gene: 6. Germline lookup yields CDR1 DFQATT and CDR2 SNEGSKA (reference sequence). The CDR3 loop is CSARDGLAGGPEQFF. The CDR3 nucleotides read TGCAGTGCTAGAGATGGGCTAGCGGGGGGGCCTGAGCAGTTCTTC.